This TCR beta chain was recorded in a study of Graves' ophthalmopathy and Graves' hyperthyroidism. About the study: Peripheral blood was gathered at first diagnosis, ahead of any treatment whatsoever.

V lost 5 bases to trimming and J lost 1 base, with 17 bases between them. This CDR3 contains 15 residues. In germline, CDR1 is DFQATT, CDR2 SNEGSKA (reference sequence). The sequenced template was RNA, covering the TCR beta CDR3 region. After a first-round RT-PCR with HTBI primers, a second-round multiplex PCR was run. Via MiXCR, TCRdb re-called the multiplex PCR reads, giving one row per CDR3 protein. The table includes hundreds of thousands of distinct CDR3 sequences, under 25% detected once. The receptor's source is a woman aged 18-35 years with stable Graves' hyperthyroidism. Material for sequencing was peripheral blood. The V call is TRBV20-1, the J call TRBJ1-2; D not certain. CDR3 in DNA: TGCAGTGCTGGCGGGTACCAGAACCTTAACTATGGCTACACCTTC. This codes for CSAGGYQNLNYGYTF.